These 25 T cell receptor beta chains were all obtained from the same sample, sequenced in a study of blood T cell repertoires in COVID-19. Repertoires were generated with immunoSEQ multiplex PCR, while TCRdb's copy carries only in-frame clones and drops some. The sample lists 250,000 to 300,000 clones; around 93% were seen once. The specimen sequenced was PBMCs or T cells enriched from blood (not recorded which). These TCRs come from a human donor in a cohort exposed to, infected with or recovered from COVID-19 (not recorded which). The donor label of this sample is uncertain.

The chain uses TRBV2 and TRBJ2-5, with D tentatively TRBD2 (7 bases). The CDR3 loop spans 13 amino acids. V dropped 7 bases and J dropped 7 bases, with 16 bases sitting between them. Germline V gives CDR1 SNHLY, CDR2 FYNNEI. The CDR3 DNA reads TGTGCCAGCACCGAACGGGGGGCGGGGACCCAGTACTTC. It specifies CASTERGAGTQYF.

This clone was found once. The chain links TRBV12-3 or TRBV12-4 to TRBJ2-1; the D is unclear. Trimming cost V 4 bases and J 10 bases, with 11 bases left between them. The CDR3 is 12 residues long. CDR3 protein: CASSYDIGEQFF. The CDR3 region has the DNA TGTGCCAGCAGTTACGACATCGGCGAGCAGTTCTTC.

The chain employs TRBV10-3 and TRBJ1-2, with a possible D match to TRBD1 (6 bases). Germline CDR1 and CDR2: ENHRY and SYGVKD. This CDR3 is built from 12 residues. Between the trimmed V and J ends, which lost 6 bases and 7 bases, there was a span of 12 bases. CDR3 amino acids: CAIRKTGSGYTF. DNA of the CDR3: TGTGCCATCAGAAAAACAGGGTCTGGCTACACCTTC.

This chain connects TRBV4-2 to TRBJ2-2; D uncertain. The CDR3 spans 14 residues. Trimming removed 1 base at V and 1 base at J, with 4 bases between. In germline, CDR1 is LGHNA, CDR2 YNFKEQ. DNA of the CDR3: TGTGCCAGCAGCCAAGCGGGGAACACCGGGGAGCTGTTTTTT. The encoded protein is CASSQAGNTGELFF.

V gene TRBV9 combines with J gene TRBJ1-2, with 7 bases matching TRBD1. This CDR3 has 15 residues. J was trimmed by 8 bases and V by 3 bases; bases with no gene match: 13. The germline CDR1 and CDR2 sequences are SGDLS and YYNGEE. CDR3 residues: CASSAWDSISGGYTF. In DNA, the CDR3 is TGTGCCAGCAGCGCTTGGGACAGCATATCGGGAGGCTACACCTTC.

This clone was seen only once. CDR3 protein: CASSPRGTGASYEQYF. Here the CDR3 DNA reads TGTGCCAGTAGTCCCCGGGGGACAGGGGCATCCTACGAGCAGTACTTC. The chain has TRBV19 and TRBJ2-7; the match to TRBD1 covers 10 bases. The CDR3 is 16 amino acids. Germline-derived CDR1 and CDR2 are LNHDA and SQIVND (reference sequence). The trim removed 5 bases at V and 1 base at J, leaving 8 bases unmatched.

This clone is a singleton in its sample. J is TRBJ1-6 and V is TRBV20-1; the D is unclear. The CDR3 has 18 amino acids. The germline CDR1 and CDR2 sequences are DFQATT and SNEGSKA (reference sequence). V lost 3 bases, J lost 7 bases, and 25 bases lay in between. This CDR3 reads CSASSVEGLPGQNSPLHF. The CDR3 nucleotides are TGCAGTGCTAGTAGTGTCGAGGGTCTCCCAGGCCAGAATTCACCCCTCCACTTT.

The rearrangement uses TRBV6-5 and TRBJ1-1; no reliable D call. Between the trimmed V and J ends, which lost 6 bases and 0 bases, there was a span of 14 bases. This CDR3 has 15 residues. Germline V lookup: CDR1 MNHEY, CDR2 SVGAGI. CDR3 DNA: TGTGCCAGCAGCCATCTTACAGACCTGAACACTGAAGCTTTCTTT. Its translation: CASSHLTDLNTEAFF.

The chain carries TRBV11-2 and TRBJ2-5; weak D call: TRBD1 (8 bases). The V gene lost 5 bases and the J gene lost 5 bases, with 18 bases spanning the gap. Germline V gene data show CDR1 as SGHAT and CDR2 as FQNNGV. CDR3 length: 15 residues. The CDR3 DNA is TGTGCCAGCAGCCTACAGGGGGGGGCCGGGGAGACCCAGTACTTC. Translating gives CASSLQGGAGETQYF.

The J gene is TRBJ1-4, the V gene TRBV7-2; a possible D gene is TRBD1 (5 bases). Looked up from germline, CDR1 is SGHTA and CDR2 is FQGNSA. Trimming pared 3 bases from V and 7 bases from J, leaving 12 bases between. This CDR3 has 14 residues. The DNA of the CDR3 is TGTGCCAGCAGCTTGTGGCAGGGCCGTGAAAAACTGTTTTTT. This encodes CASSLWQGREKLFF.

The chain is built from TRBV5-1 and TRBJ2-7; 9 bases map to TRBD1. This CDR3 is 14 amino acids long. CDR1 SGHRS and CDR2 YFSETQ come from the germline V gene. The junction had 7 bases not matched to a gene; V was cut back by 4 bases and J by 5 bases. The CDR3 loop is CASSPGQGVDEQYF. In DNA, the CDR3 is TGCGCCAGCAGCCCGGGACAGGGTGTAGACGAGCAGTACTTC.

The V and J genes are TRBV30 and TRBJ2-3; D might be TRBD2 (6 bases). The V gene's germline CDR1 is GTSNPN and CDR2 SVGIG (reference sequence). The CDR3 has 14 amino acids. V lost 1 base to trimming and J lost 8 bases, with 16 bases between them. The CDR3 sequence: CAWSEGDSLGTQYF. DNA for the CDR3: TGTGCCTGGAGTGAAGGGGACTCCCTAGGTACGCAGTATTTT.

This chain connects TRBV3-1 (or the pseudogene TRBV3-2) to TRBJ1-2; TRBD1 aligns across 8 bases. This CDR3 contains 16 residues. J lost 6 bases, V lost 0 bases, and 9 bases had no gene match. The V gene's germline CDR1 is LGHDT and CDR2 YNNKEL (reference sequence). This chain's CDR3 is CASSQDLMGQEDGYTF. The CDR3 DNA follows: TGTGCCAGCAGCCAAGATCTTATGGGACAGGAAGATGGCTACACCTTC.

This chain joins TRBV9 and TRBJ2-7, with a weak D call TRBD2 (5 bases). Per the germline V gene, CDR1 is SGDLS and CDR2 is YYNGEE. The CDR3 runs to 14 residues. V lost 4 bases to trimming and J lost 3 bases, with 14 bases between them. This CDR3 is CASSFGLLGYEQYF. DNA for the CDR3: TGTGCCAGCAGCTTTGGACTGCTGGGCTACGAGCAGTACTTC.

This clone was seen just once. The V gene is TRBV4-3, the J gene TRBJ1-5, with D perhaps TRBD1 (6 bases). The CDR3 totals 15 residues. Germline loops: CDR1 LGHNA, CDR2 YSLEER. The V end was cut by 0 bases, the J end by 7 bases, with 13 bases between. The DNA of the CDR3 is TGCGCCAGCAGCCAAGACAAACAGGGTCGGCAGCCCCAGCATTTT. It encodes CASSQDKQGRQPQHF.

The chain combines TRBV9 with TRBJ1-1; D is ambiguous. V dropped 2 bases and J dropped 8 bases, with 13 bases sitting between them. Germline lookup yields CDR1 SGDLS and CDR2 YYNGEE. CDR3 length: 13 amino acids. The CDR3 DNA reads TGTGCCAGCAGCGTCGACGCCGGGAGGGAAGCTTTCTTT. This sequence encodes CASSVDAGREAFF.

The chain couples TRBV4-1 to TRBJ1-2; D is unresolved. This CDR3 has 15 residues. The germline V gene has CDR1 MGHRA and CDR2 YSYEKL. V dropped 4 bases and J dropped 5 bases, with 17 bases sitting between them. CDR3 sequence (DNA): TGCGCCAGCAGCCCCCGAGGAATAGGGAGGTATGGCTACACCTTC. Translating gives CASSPRGIGRYGYTF.

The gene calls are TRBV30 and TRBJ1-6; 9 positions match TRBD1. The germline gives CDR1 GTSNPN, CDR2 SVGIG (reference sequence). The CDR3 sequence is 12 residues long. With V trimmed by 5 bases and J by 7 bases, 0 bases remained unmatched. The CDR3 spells CAWGQGNSPLHF. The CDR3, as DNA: TGTGCCTGGGGACAGGGGAATTCACCCCTCCACTTT.

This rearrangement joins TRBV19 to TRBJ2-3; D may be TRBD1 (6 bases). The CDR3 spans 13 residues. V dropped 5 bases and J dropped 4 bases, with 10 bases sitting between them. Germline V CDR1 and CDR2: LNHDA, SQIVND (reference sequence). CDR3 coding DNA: TGTGCCAGTAGTCAGGGGCGGTCAGATACGCAGTATTTT. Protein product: CASSQGRSDTQYF.

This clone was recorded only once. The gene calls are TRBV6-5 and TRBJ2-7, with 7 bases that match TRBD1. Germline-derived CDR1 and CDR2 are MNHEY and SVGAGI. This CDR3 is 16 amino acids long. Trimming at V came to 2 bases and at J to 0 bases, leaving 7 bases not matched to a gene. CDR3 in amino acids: CASSYTKTGASYEQYF. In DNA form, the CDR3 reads TGTGCCAGCAGTTACACAAAAACAGGGGCCTCCTACGAGCAGTACTTC.

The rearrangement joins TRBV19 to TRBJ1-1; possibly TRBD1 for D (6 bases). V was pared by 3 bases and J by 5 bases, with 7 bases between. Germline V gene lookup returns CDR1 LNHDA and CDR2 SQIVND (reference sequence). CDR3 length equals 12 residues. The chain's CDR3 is CASSIGTTEAFF. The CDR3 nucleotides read TGTGCCAGTAGTATCGGGACAACTGAAGCTTTCTTT.

The chain's CDR3 is CASSNSQNTEAFF. The DNA of the CDR3 is TGTGCCAGCAGTAACAGCCAGAACACTGAAGCTTTCTTT. This chain links TRBV6-4 with TRBJ1-1; D gene uncertain. The germline V gene encodes CDR1 MRHNA and CDR2 SNTAGT. The CDR3 contains 13 residues. The V end was cut by 5 bases, the J end by 1 base, with 8 bases between.

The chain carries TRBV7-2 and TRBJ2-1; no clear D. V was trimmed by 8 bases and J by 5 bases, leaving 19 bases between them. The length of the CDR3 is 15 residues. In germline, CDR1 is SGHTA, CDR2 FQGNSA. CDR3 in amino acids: CASHGRLGRNNEQFF. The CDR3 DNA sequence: TGTGCCAGCCACGGCAGGTTAGGCCGAAACAATGAGCAGTTCTTC. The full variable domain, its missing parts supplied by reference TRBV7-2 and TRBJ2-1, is GAGVSQSPSNKVTEKGKDVELRCDPISGHTALYWYRQSLGQGLEFLIYFQGNSAPDKSGLPSDRFSAERTGGSVSTLTIQRTQQEDSAVYLCASHGRLGRNNEQFFGPGTRLTVL.

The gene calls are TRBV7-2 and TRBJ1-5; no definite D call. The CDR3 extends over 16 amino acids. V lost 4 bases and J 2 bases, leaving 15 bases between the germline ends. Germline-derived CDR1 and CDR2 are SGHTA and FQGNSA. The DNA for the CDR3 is TGTGCCAGCAGCTCCCTGCCCGGGAACGGCAATCAGCCCCAGCATTTT. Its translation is CASSSLPGNGNQPQHF.

The DNA of the CDR3 is TGTGCCAGCAGCTTAAGACTAGCGGGGAGCACAGATACGCAGTATTTT. This gives the protein CASSLRLAGSTDTQYF. The V call is TRBV7-2, the J call TRBJ2-3; 11 nucleotides align to TRBD2. From germline, CDR1 is SGHTA and CDR2 FQGNSA. CDR3 length equals 16 residues. The V and J ends lost 2 bases and 0 bases, in that order; junction bases with no gene match: 1.